This TCR beta chain was obtained from a study of T cell responses to AZD1222 COVID-19 vaccine. Libraries were prepared by immunoSEQ multiplex PCR; TCRdb keeps only in-frame clonotypes and omits some of them. The table lists about 84,000 clones, 70% to 90% of them singletons, with 8% to 13% in the top ten. Whether given at about 4 or about 12 weeks, second doses were pooled. General study findings and limits: With two AZD1222 doses given, Spike-specific TCR breadth and depth both rose. Per reports, nearly half of all spike-specific TCRs target regions that are unmutated in variants.

The germline V gene has CDR1 MDHEN and CDR2 SYDVKM. V dropped 7 bases and J dropped 6; count of bases not matched to a gene: 10. The CDR3 is made up of 15 amino acids. About this clone: Its matching antigen is unknown.

Sample: peripheral blood, taken 28 days after the second AZD1222 dose. The clonotype was recovered from an adult who received the AZD1222 COVID-19 vaccine. This sequence joins TRBV28 and TRBJ2-2; 8 nucleotides line up with TRBD2. The CDR3 spells CASTFQRGGPGELFF. The CDR3, as DNA: TGTGCCAGCACGTTTCAACGGGGGGGCCCCGGGGAGCTGTTTTTT.